This paragraph reports one TCR beta chain. Assay: immunoSEQ multiplex PCR; the TCRdb copy retains only in-frame clones and omits some. The sample has approximately 75,000 clones; roughly 82% are singletons. These data originate in a study of blood T cell repertoires in COVID-19. Trimming cost V 2 bases and J 0 bases, with 11 bases left between them. Germline CDR1 and CDR2: MDHEN and SYDVKM. The CDR3 has 16 residues. The rearrangement uses TRBV28 and TRBJ1-5; unclear D gene. This TCR was sampled from a woman in her 50s with acute or convalescent COVID-19. The sequencing input was peripheral blood. As DNA, the CDR3 is TGTGCCAGCAGTTTAGTCGCAGGACTTAGCAATCAGCCCCAGCATTTT. This translates into CASSLVAGLSNQPQHF.